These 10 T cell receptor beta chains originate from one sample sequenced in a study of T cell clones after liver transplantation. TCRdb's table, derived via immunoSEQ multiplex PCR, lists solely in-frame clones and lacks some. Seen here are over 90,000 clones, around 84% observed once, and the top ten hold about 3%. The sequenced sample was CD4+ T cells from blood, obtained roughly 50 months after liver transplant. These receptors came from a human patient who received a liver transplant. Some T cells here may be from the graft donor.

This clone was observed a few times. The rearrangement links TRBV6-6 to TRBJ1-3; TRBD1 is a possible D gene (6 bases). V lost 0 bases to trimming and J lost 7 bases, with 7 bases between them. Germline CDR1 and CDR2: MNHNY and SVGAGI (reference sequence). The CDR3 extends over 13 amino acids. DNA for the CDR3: TGTGCCAGCAGTTACTCCCAGGGGAACACCATATATTTT. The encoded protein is CASSYSQGNTIYF.

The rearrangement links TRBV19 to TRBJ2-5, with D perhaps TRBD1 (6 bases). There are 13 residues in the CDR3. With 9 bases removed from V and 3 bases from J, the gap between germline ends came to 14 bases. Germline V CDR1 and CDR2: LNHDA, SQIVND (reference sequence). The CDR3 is CASKDSPKETQYF. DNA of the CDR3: TGTGCCAGCAAGGACAGCCCCAAAGAGACCCAGTACTTC.

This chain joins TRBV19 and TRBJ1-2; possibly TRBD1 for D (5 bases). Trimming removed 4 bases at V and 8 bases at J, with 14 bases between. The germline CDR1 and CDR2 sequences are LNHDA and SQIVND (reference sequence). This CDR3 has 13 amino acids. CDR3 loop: CASSNAGTEGYTF. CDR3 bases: TGTGCCAGTAGTAATGCAGGGACTGAGGGCTACACCTTC.

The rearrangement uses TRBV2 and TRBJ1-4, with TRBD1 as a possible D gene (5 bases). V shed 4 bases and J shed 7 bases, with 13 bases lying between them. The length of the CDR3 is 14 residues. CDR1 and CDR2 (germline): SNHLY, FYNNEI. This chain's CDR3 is CASSVAGRGEKLFF. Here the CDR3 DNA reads TGTGCCAGCAGTGTGGCAGGGCGGGGTGAAAAACTGTTTTTT.

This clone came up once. CDR3 region: CASSLERGSTDTQYF. CDR3 bases: TGTGCCAGCAGCTTAGAGAGGGGGAGCACAGATACGCAGTATTTT. This chain links TRBV11-2 with TRBJ2-3, with D perhaps matching TRBD1 (6 bases). The germline V gene has CDR1 SGHAT and CDR2 FQNNGV. This CDR3 comprises 15 residues. V lost 0 bases to trimming and J lost 0 bases, with 7 bases between them.

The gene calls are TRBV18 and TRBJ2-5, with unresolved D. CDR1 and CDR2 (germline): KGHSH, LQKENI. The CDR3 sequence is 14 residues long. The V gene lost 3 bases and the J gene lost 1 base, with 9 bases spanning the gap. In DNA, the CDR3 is TGTGCCAGCTCACCCAACCCGGTCCAAGAGACCCAGTACTTC. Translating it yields CASSPNPVQETQYF.

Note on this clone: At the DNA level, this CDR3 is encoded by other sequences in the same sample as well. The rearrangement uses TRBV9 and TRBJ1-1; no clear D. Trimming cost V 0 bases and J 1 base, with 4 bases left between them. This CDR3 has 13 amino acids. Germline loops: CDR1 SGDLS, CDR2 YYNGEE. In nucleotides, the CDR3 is TGTGCCAGCAGCGTAGAGAGGAACACTGAAGCTTTCTTT. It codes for CASSVERNTEAFF.

This CDR3 reads CASSQEWERYEQYF. In DNA, the CDR3 is TGTGCCAGCAGCCAGGAGTGGGAACGCTACGAGCAGTACTTC. The rearrangement links TRBV4-2 to TRBJ2-7; D gene uncertain. Trimming cost V 3 bases and J 3 bases, with 12 bases left between them. The CDR3 is 14 amino acids. Germline values: CDR1 LGHNA, CDR2 YNFKEQ.

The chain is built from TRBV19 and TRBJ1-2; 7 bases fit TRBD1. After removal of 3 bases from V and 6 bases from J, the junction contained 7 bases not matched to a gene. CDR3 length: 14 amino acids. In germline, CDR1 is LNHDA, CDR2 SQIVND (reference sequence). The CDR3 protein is CASSMGATGHGYTF. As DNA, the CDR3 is TGTGCCAGTAGTATGGGGGCGACAGGGCATGGCTACACCTTC. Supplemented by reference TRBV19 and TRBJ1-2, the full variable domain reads DGGITQSPKYLFRKEGQNVTLSCEQNLNHDAMYWYRQDPGQGLRLIYYSQIVNDFQKGDIAEGYSVSREKKESFPLTVTSAQKNPTAFYLCASSMGATGHGYTFGSGTRLTVV.

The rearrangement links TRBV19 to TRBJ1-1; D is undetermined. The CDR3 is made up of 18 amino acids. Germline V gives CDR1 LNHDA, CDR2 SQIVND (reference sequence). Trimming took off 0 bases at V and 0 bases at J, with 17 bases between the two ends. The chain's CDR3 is CASSIDRAGVNMNTEAFF. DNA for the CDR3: TGTGCCAGTAGTATAGATCGGGCAGGCGTAAACATGAACACTGAAGCTTTCTTT.